Shown below are 6 T cell receptor beta chains from a single sample sequenced in a study of cytomegalovirus exposure and HLA in healthy donors. Vbeta (60) and Jbeta (13) primers were used in the PCR. TCRdb's table, derived via immunoSEQ multiplex PCR, lists solely in-frame clones and lacks some. The sample yields 75,000 to 90,000 clones, under 85% seen once. The sample was PBMCs. Every receptor here comes from a woman in her thirties or forties in good health and CMV-seropositive.

The CDR3 here is CATSRVAGRGATEAFF. The CDR3 DNA reads TGTGCCACCAGCAGAGTGGCCGGGAGAGGGGCCACTGAAGCTTTCTTT. This chain links TRBV15 with TRBJ1-1, with D possibly being TRBD1 (5 bases). There are 16 residues in the CDR3. V was shortened by 1 base and J by 4 bases, with 16 bases between the two germline ends. The V gene's germline CDR1 is LNHNV and CDR2 YYDKDF (reference sequence).

In its sample, this clone was seen a few times. This rearrangement joins TRBV6-1 to TRBJ1-2; 7 nucleotides agree with TRBD1. V lost 4 bases and J lost 8; bases outside the gene matches: 19. This CDR3 is built from 17 residues. Germline assignment: CDR1 MNHNS and CDR2 SASEGT. CDR3 sequence: CASSGRGAMGRASGYTF. CDR3 bases: TGTGCCAGCAGTGGCAGGGGGGCGATGGGAAGAGCGTCGGGCTACACCTTC.

The rearrangement uses TRBV6-1 and TRBJ1-1; D unclear. CDR3 length equals 15 residues. CDR1 and CDR2 from the germline V gene are MNHNS and SASEGT. V lost 7 bases to trimming and J lost 0 bases, with 15 bases between them. The CDR3 protein is CASKFGEYLNTEAFF. The CDR3, as DNA: TGTGCCAGCAAATTCGGGGAGTACCTGAACACTGAAGCTTTCTTT.

This clone came up a few times. This chain uses TRBV5-1 with TRBJ1-6; no clear D. Germline V CDR1 and CDR2: SGHRS, YFSETQ. V dropped 2 bases and J dropped 9 bases, with 15 bases sitting between them. The CDR3 covers 15 residues. CDR3 amino acids: CASSFDRGMGSPLHF. The CDR3, as DNA: TGCGCCAGCAGCTTCGACCGCGGGATGGGTTCACCCCTCCACTTT. The variable domain in full, with the rest retrieved from reference TRBV5-1 and TRBJ1-6, is KAGVTQTPRYLIKTRGQQVTLSCSPISGHRSVSWYQQTPGQGLQFLFEYFSETQRNKGNFPGRFSGRQFSNSRSEMNVSTLELGDSALYLCASSFDRGMGSPLHFGNGTRLTVT.

The J gene is TRBJ1-1, the V gene TRBV5-6; D is unresolved. This CDR3 region has 13 residues. The germline V and J ends were trimmed by 1 base and 1 base, with 5 bases remaining between them. Germline CDR1 and CDR2: SGHDT and YYEEEE. The CDR3 region has the DNA TGTGCCAGCAGCTTGTCCAGGAACACTGAAGCTTTCTTT. It encodes CASSLSRNTEAFF.

The chain has TRBV6-6 and TRBJ2-5, with D hard to call. The germline gives CDR1 MNHNY, CDR2 SVGAGI (reference sequence). Deletions cut 10 bases from V and 5 bases from J, with 14 bases between. This CDR3 comprises 12 residues. Here the CDR3 DNA reads TGTGCCACTTCCGAACCCAGGGAGACCCAGTACTTC. Translating it yields CATSEPRETQYF.